This is a list of T cell receptor beta chains from one sample in a study of T-cell reconstitution after alpha-beta-depleted transplantation in children. TCRdb ran MiXCR on the PCR reads and lists one entry per CDR3 protein. The profile shows 350,000 to 450,000 distinct CDR3 sequences, around 21% of them singletons. Sequencing used PBMCs from the stem cell graft donor, obtained from the stem cell graft. The source of these receptors is a human donor who donated a stem cell graft to a child with acute myeloid leukemia. CDR3s leave out the opening cysteine and the closing phenylalanine or tryptophan.

v_call,cdr3_aa
TRBV4-2,ASCRGADTQY
TRBV12-3/TRBV12-4,ASSLGRHQPQH
TRBV7-2,ASSLGTGAHEQY
TRBV20-1,SARAETTYEQY
TRBV20-1,SARGAVGKSYNEQF
TRBV20-1,SAIEFQRGTDTQY
TRBV12-3/TRBV12-4,ASSSGGVKTQY
TRBV5-1,ASSRDRVSDEQF
TRBV18,ASCPGGVDEQY
TRBV4-1,ASSQLAENYEQY
TRBV29-1,SVEEIGRQETQY
TRBV28,ASSPPPGSGANVLT